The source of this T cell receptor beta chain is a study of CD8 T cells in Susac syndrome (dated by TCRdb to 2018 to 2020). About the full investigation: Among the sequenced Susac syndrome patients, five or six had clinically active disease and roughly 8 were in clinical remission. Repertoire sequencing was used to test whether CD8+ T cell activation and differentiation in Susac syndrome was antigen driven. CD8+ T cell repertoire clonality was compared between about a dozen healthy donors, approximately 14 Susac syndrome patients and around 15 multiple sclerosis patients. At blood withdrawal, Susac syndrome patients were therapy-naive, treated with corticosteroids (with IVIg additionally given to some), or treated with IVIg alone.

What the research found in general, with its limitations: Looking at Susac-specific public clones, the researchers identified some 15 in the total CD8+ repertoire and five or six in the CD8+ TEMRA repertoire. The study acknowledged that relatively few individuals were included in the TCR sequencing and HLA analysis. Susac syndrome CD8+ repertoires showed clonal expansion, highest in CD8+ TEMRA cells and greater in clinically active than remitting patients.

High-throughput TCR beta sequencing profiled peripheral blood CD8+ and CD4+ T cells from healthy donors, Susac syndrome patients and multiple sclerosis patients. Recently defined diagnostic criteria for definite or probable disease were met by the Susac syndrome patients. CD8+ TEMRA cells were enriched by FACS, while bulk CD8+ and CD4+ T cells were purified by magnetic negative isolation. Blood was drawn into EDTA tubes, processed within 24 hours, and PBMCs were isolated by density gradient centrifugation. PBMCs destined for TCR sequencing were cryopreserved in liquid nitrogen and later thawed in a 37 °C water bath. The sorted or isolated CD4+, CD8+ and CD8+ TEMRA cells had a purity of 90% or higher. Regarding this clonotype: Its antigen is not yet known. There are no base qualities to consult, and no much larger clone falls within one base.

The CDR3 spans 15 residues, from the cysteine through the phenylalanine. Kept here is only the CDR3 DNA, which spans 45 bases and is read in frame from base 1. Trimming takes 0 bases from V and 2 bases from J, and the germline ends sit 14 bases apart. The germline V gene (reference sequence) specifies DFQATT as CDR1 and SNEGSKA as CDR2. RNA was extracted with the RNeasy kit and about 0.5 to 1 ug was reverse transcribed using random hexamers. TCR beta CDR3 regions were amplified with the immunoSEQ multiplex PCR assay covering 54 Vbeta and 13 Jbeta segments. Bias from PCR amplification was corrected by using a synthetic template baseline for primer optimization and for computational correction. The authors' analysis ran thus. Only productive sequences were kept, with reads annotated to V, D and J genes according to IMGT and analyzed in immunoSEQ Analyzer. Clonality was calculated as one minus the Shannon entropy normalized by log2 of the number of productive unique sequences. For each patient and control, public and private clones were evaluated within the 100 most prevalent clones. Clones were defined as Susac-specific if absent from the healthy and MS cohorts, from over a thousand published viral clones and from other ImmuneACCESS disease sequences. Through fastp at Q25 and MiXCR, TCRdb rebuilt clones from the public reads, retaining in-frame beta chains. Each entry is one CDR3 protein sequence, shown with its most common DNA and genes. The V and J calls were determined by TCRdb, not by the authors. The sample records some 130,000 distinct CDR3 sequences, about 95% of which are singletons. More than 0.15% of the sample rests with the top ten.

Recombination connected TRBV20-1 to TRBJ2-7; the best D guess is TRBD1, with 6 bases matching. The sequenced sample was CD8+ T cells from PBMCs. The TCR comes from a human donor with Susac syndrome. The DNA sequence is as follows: TGCAGTGCTAGAGATGGCCCGGGACATACCTACGAGCAGTACTTC. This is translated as CSARDGPGHTYEQYF.